These T cell receptor beta chains were read from a single sample in a study of control samples from healthy donors and cancer patients. Clones were sequenced by immunoSEQ multiplex PCR, and TCRdb holds only the in-frame ones, with some missing. The sample carries tens of thousands of clones, about 90% recorded once. The sequenced sample consisted of PBMCs. The receptors originated from a woman aged 55-70 years with head and neck cancer. Each CDR3 is given with its conserved first and last residue.

TRBJ2-7 TRBV4-2 CASSQGDSGAYEQYF
TRBJ2-1 TRBV7-3 CASQPGPYSSYNEQFF
TRBJ1-1 TRBV5-4 CASSSGITGTEAFF
TRBJ2-7 TRBV28 CASRGAGIYSYEQYF
TRBJ1-2 TRBV6-5 CASSVGTGDGYTF
TRBJ2-3 TRBV6-5 CASSRLTGTQYF
TRBJ2-1 TRBV7-8 CASSLVGALSSYNEQFF
TRBJ1-5 TRBV28 CASSTMTQGGSNQPQHF
TRBJ2-3 TRBV28 CASSFPPLSWTSGEMRDTDTQYF
TRBJ1-2 TRBV29-1 CSATQGGFAYGYTF
TRBJ1-2 TRBV4-3 CASSQEGTEYGYTF